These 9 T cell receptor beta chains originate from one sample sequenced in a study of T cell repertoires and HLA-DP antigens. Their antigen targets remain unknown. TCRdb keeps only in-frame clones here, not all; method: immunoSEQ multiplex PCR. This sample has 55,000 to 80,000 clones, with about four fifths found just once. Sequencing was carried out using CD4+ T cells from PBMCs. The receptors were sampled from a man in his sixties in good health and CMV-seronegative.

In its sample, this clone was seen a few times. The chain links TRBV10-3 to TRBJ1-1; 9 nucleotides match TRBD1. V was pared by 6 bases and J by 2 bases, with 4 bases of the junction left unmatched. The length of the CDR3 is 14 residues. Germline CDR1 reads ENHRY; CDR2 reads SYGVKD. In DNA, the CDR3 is TGTGCCATCAGGACGACAGGGGGAAACACTGAAGCTTTCTTT. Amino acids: CAIRTTGGNTEAFF.

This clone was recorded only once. The CDR3 region is CASSQLDGGTKLAKNIQYF. The CDR3 DNA sequence: TGCGCCAGCAGCCAACTAGATGGTGGGACTAAATTAGCCAAAAACATTCAGTACTTC. The chain carries TRBV4-1 and TRBJ2-4; 7 bases are a match to TRBD2. The germline CDR1 and CDR2 sequences are MGHRA and YSYEKL. CDR3 length: 19 amino acids. The V segment lost 2 bases and the J segment 0 bases; nucleotides outside the gene matches: 13.

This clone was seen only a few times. The CDR3 region is CASSLLGLAGSLHEQYF. The CDR3 region has the DNA TGTGCCAGCAGCTTATTAGGTCTAGCGGGGAGCCTCCACGAGCAGTACTTC. V and J are TRBV11-2 and TRBJ2-7; TRBD2 aligns across 9 bases. Germline V CDR1 and CDR2: SGHAT, FQNNGV. With V trimmed by 2 bases and J by 5 bases, 13 bases remained unmatched. CDR3 size: 17 residues. Drawing the rest from reference TRBV11-2 and TRBJ2-7, the complete variable domain is EAGVAQSPRYKIIEKRQSVAFWCNPISGHATLYWYQQILGQGPKLLIQFQNNGVVDDSQLPKDRFSAERLKGVDSTLKIQPAKLEDSAVYLCASSLLGLAGSLHEQYFGPGTRLTVT.

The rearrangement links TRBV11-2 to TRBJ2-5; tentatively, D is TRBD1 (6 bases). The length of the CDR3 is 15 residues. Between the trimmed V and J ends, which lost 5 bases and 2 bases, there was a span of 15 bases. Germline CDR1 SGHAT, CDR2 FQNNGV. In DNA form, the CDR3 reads TGTGCCAGCAGCGACAGGAGACAGTTACAAGAGACCCAGTACTTC. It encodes CASSDRRQLQETQYF.

Here the CDR3 DNA reads TGTGCCAGCGGCCCAAGACAGGGGGGAACCGGGGAGCTGTTTTTT. Its translation: CASGPRQGGTGELFF. The chain recombines TRBV7-7 with TRBJ2-2, with 9 nucleotides matching TRBD1. The ends lost 8 bases at V and 5 bases at J; junction bases unmatched: 9. Germline V gene sequence: CDR1 SSHAT, CDR2 FNYEAQ (reference sequence). There are 15 residues in the CDR3.

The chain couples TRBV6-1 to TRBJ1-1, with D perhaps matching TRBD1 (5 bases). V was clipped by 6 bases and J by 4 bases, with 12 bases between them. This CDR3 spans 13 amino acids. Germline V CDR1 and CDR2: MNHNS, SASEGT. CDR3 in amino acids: CASSRDGFTEAFF. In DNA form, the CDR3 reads TGTGCCAGCAGCCGGGACGGATTCACTGAAGCTTTCTTT.

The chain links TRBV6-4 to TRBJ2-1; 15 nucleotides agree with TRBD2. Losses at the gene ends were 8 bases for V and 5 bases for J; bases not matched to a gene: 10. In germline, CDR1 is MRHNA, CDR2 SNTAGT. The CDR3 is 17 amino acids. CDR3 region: CASSRGLAGGTDNEQFF. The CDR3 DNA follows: TGTGCCAGCTCTCGTGGACTAGCGGGAGGGACGGACAATGAGCAGTTCTTC.

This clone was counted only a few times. CDR3 DNA: TGTGCCAGCGCCGCAGGAAATAATTCACCCCTCCACTTT. Translating it yields CASAAGNNSPLHF. The chain carries TRBV7-2 and TRBJ1-6; no firm D call. The V gene's germline CDR1 is SGHTA and CDR2 FQGNSA. Trimming removed 8 bases from V and 5 bases from J, with 10 bases in between. The CDR3 length is 13 residues.

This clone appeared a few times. The CDR3: CASGLGNAPPYEQYV. The CDR3 DNA reads as TGTGCTAGTGGTTTGGGGAACGCCCCTCCCTACGAGCAGTACGTC. This chain links TRBV12-5 with TRBJ2-7; D call uncertain. The CDR3 has 15 amino acids. Germline lookup yields CDR1 LGHNT and CDR2 FRNRAP. Deletions cut 1 base from V and 2 bases from J, with 12 bases between.